This T cell receptor beta chain was obtained from a study of blood T cell repertoires in COVID-19. As processed by the authors: Reference gene primers were amplified, and this amplification served to estimate nucleated cell counts. TCRdb keeps only in-frame clones here, not all; method: immunoSEQ multiplex PCR. That table supplies the V and J calls and clone size; D and trimming were determined from the DNA. Altogether some 39,000 clones are present, 85% to 95% being singletons, with the ten largest covering around 5%. Germline V CDR1 and CDR2: SEHNR, FQNEAQ (reference sequence). With V trimmed by 4 bases and J by 0 bases, 6 bases remained unmatched. This CDR3 is built from 17 residues.

The rearrangement joins TRBV7-9 to TRBJ1-6; 7 nucleotides align to TRBD1. The sequenced material came from peripheral blood. The origin of this receptor is a human donor in a cohort sampled during active COVID-19. The CDR3 here is CASSWDSYSSYNSPLHF. CDR3 DNA sequence: TGTGCCAGCAGCTGGGACAGCTACAGCTCCTATAATTCACCCCTCCACTTT.